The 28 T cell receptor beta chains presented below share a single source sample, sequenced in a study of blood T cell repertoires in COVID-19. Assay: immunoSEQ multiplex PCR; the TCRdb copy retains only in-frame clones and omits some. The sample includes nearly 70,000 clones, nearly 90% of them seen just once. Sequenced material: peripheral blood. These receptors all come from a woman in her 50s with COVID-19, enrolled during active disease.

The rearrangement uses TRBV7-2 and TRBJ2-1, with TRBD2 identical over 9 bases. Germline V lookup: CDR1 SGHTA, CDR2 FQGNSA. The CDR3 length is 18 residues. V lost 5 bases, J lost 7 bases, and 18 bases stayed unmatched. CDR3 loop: CASSISSGGRAHWNEQFF. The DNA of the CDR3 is TGTGCCAGCAGCATAAGCTCGGGCGGGAGGGCTCACTGGAATGAGCAGTTCTTC.

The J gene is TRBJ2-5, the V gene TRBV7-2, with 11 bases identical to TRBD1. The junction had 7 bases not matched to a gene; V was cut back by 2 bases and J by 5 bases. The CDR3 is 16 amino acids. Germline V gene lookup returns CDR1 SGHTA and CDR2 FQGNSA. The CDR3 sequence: CASSLSGQGALETQYF. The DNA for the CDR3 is TGTGCCAGCAGCTTATCCGGACAGGGGGCATTGGAGACCCAGTACTTC.

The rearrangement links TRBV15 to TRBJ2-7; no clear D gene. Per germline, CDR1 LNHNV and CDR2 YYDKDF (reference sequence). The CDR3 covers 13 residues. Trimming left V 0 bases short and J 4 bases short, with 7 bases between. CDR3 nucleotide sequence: TGTGCCACCAGCAGAGATCAATCATACGAGCAGTACTTC. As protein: CATSRDQSYEQYF.

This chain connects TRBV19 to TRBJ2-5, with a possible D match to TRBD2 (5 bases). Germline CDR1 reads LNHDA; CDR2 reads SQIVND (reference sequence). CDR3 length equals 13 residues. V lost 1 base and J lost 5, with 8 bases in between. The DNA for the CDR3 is TGTGCCAGTAGTATAGCCCCGGGGGAGACCCAGTACTTC. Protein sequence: CASSIAPGETQYF.

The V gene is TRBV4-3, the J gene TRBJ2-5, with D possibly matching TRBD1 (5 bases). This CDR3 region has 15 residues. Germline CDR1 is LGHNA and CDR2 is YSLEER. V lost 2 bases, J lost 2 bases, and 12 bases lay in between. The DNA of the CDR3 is TGCGCCAGCAGCCAACTCAGGGTATCTCAAGAGACCCAGTACTTC. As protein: CASSQLRVSQETQYF.

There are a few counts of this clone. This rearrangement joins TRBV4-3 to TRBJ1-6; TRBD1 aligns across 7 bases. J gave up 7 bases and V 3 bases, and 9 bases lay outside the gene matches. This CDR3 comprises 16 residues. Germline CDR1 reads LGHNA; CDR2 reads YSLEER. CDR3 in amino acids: CASSQGTGTANSPLHF. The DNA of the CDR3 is TGCGCCAGCAGCCAGGGCACCGGGACAGCGAATTCACCCCTCCACTTT.

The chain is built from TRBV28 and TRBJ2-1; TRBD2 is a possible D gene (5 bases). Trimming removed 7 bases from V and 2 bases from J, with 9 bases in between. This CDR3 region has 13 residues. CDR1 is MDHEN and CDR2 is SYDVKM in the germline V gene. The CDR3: CASTKLAYNEQFF. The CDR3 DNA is TGTGCCAGCACGAAACTAGCCTACAATGAGCAGTTCTTC.

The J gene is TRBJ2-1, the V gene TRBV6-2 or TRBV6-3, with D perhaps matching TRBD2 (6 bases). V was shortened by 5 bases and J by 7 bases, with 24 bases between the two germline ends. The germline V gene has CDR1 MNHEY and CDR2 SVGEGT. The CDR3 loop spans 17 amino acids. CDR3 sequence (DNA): TGTGCCAGCAGTCTGTTTCTCGTGGCGGGACCGGGGAATGAGCAGTTCTTC. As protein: CASSLFLVAGPGNEQFF.

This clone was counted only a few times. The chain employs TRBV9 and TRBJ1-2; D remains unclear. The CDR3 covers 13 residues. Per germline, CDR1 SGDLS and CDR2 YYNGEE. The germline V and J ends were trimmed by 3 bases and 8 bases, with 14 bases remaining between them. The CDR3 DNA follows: TGTGCCAGCAGCGCGAGCGAACGCTGGGGCTACACCTTC. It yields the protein CASSASERWGYTF.

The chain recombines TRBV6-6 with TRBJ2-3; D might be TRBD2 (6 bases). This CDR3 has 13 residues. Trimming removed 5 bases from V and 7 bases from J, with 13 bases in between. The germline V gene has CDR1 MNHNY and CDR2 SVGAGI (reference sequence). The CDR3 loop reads CASSPAGSNTQYF. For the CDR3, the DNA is TGTGCCAGCAGTCCGGCGGGGTCGAATACGCAGTATTTT.

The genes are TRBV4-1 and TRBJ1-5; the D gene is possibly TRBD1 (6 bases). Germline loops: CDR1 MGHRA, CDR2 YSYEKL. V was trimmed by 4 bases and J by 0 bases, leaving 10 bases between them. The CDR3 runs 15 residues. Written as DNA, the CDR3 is TGCGCCAGCAGCCGCCGGGACACTAGCAATCAGCCCCAGCATTTT. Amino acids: CASSRRDTSNQPQHF.

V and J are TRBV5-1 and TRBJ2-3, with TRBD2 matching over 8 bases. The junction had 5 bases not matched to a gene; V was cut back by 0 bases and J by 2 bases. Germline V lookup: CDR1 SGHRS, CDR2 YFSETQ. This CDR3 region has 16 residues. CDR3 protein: CASSLVTSGFTDTQYF. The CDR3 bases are TGCGCCAGCAGCTTGGTCACTAGCGGATTCACAGATACGCAGTATTTT.

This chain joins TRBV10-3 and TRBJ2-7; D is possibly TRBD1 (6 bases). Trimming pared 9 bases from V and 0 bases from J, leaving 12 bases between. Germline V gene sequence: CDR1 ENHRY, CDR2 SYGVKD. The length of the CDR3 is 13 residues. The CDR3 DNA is TGTGCCATACGGGACATCAACTCCTACGAGCAGTACTTC. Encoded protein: CAIRDINSYEQYF.

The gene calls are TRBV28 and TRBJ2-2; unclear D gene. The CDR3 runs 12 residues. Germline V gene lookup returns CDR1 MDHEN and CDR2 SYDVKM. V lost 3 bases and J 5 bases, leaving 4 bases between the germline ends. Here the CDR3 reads CASSFPTGELFF. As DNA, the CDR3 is TGTGCCAGCAGTTTCCCTACCGGGGAGCTGTTTTTT. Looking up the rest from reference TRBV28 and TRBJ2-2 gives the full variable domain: DVKVTQSSRYLVKRTGEKVFLECVQDMDHENMFWYRQDPGLGLRLIYFSYDVKMKEKGDIPEGYSVSREKKERFSLILESASTNQTSMYLCASSFPTGELFFGEGSRLTVL.

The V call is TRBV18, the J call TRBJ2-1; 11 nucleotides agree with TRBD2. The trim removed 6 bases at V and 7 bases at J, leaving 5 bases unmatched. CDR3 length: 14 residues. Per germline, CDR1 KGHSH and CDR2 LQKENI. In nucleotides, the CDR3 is TGTGCCAGCTCTACTAGCGGGAGAATTAATGAGCAGTTCTTC. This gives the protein CASSTSGRINEQFF.

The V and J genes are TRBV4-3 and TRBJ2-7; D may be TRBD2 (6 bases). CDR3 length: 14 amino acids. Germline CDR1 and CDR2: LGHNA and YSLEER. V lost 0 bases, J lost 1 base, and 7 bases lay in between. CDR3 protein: CASSQDAGSYEQYF. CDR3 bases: TGCGCCAGCAGCCAAGATGCGGGGTCCTACGAGCAGTACTTC.

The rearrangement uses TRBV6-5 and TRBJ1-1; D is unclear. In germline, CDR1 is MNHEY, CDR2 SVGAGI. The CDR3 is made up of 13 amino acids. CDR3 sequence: CVGSGSLNTEAFF. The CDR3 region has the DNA TGTGTCGGGAGTGGCTCCTTGAACACTGAAGCTTTCTTT.

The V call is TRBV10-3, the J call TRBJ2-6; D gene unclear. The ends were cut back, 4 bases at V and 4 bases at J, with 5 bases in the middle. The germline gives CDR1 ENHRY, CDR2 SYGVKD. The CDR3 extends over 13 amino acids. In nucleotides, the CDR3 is TGTGCCATCAGTGTTAAAGGGGCCAACGTCCTGACTTTC. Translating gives CAISVKGANVLTF.

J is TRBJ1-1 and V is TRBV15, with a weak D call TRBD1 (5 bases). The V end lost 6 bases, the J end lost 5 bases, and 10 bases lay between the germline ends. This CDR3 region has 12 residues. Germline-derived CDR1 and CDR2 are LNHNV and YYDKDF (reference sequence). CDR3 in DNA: TGTGCCACCAGTCGGGGGAAAACTGAAGCTTTCTTT. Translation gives CATSRGKTEAFF.

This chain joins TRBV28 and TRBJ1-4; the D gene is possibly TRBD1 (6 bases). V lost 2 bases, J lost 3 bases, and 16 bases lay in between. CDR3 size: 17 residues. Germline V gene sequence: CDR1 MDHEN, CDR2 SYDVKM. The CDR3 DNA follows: TGTGCCAGCAGTTTAACCAGGGGCAGGCAAGCTAATGAAAAACTGTTTTTT. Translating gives CASSLTRGRQANEKLFF. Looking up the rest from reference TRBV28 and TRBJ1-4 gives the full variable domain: DVKVTQSSRYLVKRTGEKVFLECVQDMDHENMFWYRQDPGLGLRLIYFSYDVKMKEKGDIPEGYSVSREKKERFSLILESASTNQTSMYLCASSLTRGRQANEKLFFGSGTQLSVL.

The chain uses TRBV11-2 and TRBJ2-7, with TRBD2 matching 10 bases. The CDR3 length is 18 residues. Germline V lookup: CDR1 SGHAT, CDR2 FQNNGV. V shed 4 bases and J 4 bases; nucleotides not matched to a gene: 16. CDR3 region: CASSSPPSSGTSAYEQYF. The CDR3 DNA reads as TGTGCCAGCAGCTCCCCGCCTTCCTCCGGGACTAGCGCTTACGAGCAGTACTTC.

The CDR3 DNA sequence: TGTGCCAGTAGTAGGCAGGGTCTCACTGAAGCTTTCTTT. Translating gives CASSRQGLTEAFF. The chain has TRBV19 and TRBJ1-1, with D possibly matching TRBD1 (5 bases). Between the trimmed V and J ends, which lost 4 bases and 4 bases, there was a span of 10 bases. The CDR3 totals 13 residues. Germline V gene sequence: CDR1 LNHDA, CDR2 SQIVND (reference sequence).

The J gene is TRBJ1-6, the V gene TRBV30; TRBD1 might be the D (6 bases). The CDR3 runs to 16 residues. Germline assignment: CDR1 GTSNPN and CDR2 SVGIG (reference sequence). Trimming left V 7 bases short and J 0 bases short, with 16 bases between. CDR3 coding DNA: TGTGCCTCTAACGCACAGGGCCGCTCCTATAATTCACCCCTCCACTTT. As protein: CASNAQGRSYNSPLHF.

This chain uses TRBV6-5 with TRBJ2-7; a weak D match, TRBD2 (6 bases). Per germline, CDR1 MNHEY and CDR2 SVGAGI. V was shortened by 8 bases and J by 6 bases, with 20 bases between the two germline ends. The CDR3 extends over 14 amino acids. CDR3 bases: TGTGCCAGCGGCCCGGGACTTACCATGGCCGAGCAGTACTTC. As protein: CASGPGLTMAEQYF.

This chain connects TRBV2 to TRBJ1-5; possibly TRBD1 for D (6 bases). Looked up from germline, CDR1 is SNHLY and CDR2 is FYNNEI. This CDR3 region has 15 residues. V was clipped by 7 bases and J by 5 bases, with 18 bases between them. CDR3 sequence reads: CASIGTRDRDQPQHF. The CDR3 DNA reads TGTGCCAGCATCGGGACAAGGGATCGGGATCAGCCCCAGCATTTT.

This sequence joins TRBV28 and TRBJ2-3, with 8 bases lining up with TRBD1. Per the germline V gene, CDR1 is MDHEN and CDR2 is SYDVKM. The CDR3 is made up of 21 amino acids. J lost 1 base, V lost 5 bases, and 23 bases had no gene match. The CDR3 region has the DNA TGTGCCAGCAGTCCCCTGGCTGACAGGGGAGAAACGGGAGCGGGCACAGATACGCAGTATTTT. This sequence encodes CASSPLADRGETGAGTDTQYF.

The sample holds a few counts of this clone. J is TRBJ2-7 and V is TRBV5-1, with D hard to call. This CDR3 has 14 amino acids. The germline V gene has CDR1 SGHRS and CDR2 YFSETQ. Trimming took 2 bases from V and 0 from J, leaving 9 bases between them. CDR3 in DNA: TGCGCCAGCAGCTTCCAGGCCCTCTCCTACGAGCAGTACTTC. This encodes CASSFQALSYEQYF.

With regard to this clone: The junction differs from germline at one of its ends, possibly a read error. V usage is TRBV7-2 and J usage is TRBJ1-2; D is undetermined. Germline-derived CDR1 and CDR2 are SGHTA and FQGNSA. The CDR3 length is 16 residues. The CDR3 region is CASSLGGLLTNYGYTF. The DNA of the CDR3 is TGTGCCAGCAGCTTAGGTGGGCTATTGACTAATTATGGCTACACCTTC.